The subject of this entry is one TCR beta chain. These data belong to a study of patients and donors after allogeneic stem cell transplantation. The CDR3 has 13 residues. V gave up 4 bases and J gave up 6 bases, with 11 bases separating them. Looked up from germline, CDR1 is SGDLS and CDR2 is YYNGEE. One entry per CDR3 protein, called by TCRdb with MiXCR from the RT-PCR reads. The sample records about a million distinct CDR3 sequences, roughly 18% being singletons. The gene calls are TRBV9 and TRBJ2-1; D is unresolved. Sequences were obtained from blood, either unsorted or a sorted T cell fraction (not recorded which). The TCR comes from a human donor who was either an allogeneic HSCT recipient or a stem cell or donor lymphocyte infusion donor (not recorded which). It is not recorded whose cells these are; they may come from a transplant donor. The CDR3 loop is CASSPSVGNEQFF. CDR3 coding DNA: TGTGCCAGCAGCCCCTCGGTGGGCAATGAGCAGTTCTTC. The full variable domain, with the rest looked up from reference TRBV9 and TRBJ2-1, is DSGVTQTPKHLITATGQRVTLRCSPRSGDLSVYWYQQSLDQGLQFLIQYYNGEERAKGNILERFSAQQFPDLHSELNLSSLELGDSALYFCASSPSVGNEQFFGPGTRLTVL.